This T cell receptor beta chain derives from a study of long-term antiretroviral therapy in people with HIV. General study results and limits: Viral resistance, ART adherence and therapy changes all lacked available data.

The run of the v3.0 immunoSEQ assay was at survey level. The method was immunoSEQ multiplex PCR; TCRdb's version includes in-frame clones alone and lacks a portion of them. The data contain over 25,000 clones, 85% to 95% of them seen just once; the ten biggest clones take up about 2.6%. Remarks on this clone: Its specificity is not known.

Germline V gene lookup returns CDR1 MRHNA and CDR2 SNTAGT. The germline V and J ends were trimmed by 4 bases and 2 bases, with 3 bases remaining between them. The CDR3 is made up of 11 amino acids. This TCR came from a man aged 50 to 59 with HIV. The specimen was unsorted PBMCs, collected roughly 7.1 years after starting antiretroviral therapy. The chain uses TRBV6-4 and TRBJ2-7; D ambiguous. CDR3 nucleotides: TGTGCCAGCAGTGCGCCCTACGAGCAGTACTTC. As protein: CASSAPYEQYF.